This paragraph reports one TCR beta chain. Method: immunoSEQ multiplex PCR; TCRdb's copy keeps in-frame clones and lacks some. The sample lists some 120,000 clones; around 93% were seen once. This sample was included in a study of T cell responses to AZD1222 COVID-19 vaccine. The CDR3 loop spans 14 amino acids. Germline V gives CDR1 MNHEY, CDR2 SVGAGI. Trimming removed 4 bases from V and 4 bases from J; junction bases left unmatched: 3. The chain uses TRBV6-5 and TRBJ1-5; 8 bases are shared with TRBD1. The clonotype was recovered from an adult who received the AZD1222 COVID-19 vaccine. The sample in question was peripheral blood, obtained 28 days after the second AZD1222 dose. The CDR3 DNA reads TGTGCCAGCAGTTTACGGACAGGGAATCAGCCCCAGCATTTT. Encoded protein: CASSLRTGNQPQHF.